The text below deals with one T cell receptor beta chain. Trimming cost V 4 bases and J 5 bases; bases outside gene matches: 6. There are 14 residues in the CDR3. Germline values: CDR1 SGHNT, CDR2 YYREEE (reference sequence). This sample is drawn from a study of shared clonotypes between healthy human individuals. Study-wide context: Participating donors consisted of a couple of women and a few men aged 18 to 49. The plates for each donor numbered three CD4 naive, three CD4 memory, two CD8 naive and one CD8 memory.

CD4+ cell separation produced CD45RA+ naive and CD45RA-negative memory subsets. The method was immunoSEQ multiplex PCR; TCRdb's version includes in-frame clones alone and lacks a portion of them. The data contain around 980,000 clones, more than 75% of them singletons. The origin of this receptor is a man between 18 and 35 years old in good health. Some clones in this sample may be carry-over from other donors' samples. J is TRBJ2-5 and V is TRBV5-4; 9 bases align to TRBD1. The source material was memory CD4+ T cells from PBMCs. The subset here: CD45RA-negative fraction. Here the CDR3 reads CASSPTGGRETQYF. CDR3 DNA: TGTGCCAGCAGCCCAACAGGGGGCAGGGAGACCCAGTACTTC.